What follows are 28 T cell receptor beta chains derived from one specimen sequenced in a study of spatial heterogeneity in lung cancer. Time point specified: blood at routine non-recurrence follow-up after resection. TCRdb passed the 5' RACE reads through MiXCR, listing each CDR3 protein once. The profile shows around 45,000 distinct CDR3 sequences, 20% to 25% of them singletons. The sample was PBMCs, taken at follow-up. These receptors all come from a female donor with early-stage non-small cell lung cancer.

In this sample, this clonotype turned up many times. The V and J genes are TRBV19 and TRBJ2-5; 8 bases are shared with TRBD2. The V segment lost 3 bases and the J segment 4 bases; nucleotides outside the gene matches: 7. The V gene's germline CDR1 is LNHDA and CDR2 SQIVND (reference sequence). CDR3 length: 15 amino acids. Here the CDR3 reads CASSIRGGTRETQYF. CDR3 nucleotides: TGTGCCAGTAGTATCCGCGGGGGGACGCGAGAGACCCAGTACTTC.

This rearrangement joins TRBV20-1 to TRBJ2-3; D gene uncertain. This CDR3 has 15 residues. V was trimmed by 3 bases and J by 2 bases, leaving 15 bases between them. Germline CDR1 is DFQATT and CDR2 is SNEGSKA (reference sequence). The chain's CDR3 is CSASIQRPDTDTQYF. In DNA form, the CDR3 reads TGCAGTGCTAGCATACAGAGACCTGACACAGATACGCAGTATTTT.

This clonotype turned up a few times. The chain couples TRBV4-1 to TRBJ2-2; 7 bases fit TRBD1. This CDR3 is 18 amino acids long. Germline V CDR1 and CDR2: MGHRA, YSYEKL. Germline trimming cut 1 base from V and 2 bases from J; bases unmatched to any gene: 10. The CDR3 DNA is TGCGCCAGCAGCCAAGTAATAAGGGCAGGGGGTAACACCGGGGAGCTGTTTTTT. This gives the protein CASSQVIRAGGNTGELFF.

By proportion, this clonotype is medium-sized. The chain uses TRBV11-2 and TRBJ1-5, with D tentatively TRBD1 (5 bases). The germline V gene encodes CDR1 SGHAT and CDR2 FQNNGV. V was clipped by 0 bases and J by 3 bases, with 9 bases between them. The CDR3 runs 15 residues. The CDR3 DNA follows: TGTGCCAGCAGCTTAGAGGCAGGGTTCAATCAGCCCCAGCATTTT. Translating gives CASSLEAGFNQPQHF. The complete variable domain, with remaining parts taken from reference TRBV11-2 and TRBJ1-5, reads EAGVAQSPRYKIIEKRQSVAFWCNPISGHATLYWYQQILGQGPKLLIQFQNNGVVDDSQLPKDRFSAERLKGVDSTLKIQPAKLEDSAVYLCASSLEAGFNQPQHFGDGTRLSIL.

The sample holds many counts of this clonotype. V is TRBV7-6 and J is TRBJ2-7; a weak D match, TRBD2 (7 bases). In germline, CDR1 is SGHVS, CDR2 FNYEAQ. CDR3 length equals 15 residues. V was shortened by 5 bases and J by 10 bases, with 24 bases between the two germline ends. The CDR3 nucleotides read TGTGCCAGCAGCCTAGGTGAGGCGGGGGCCCTCGAACAGTACTTC. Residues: CASSLGEAGALEQYF.

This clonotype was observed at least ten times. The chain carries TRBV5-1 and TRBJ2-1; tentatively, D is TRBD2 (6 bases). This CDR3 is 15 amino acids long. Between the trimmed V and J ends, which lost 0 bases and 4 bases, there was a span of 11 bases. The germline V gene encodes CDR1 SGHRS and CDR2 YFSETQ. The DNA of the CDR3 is TGCGCCAGCAGCTTGGGCGGGGCAATATACAATGAGCAGTTCTTC. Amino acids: CASSLGGAIYNEQFF.

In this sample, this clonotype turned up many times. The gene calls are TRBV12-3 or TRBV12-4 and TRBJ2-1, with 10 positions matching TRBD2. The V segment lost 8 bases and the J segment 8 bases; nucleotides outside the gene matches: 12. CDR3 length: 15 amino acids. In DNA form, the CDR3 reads TGTGCCAGCGCATCAACCGGACTAGCGGTGGATGAGCAGTTCTTC. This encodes CASASTGLAVDEQFF.

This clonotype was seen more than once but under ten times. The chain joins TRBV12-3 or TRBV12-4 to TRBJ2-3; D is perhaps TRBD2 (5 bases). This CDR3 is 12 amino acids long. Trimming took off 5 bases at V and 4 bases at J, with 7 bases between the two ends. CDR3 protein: CASSEGPDTQYF. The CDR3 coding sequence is TGTGCCAGCAGTGAGGGCCCAGATACGCAGTATTTT.

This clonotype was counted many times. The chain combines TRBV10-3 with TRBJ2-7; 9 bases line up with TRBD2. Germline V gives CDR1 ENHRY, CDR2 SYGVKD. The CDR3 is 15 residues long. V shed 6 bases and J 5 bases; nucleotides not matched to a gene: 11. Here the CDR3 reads CAISLFSGSRDEQYF. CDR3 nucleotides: TGTGCCATCAGCCTATTTAGCGGGAGTAGAGACGAGCAGTACTTC.

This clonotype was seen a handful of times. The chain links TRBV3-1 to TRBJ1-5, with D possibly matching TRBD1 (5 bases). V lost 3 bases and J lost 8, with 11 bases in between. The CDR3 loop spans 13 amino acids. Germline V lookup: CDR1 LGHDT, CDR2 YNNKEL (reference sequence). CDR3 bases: TGTGCCAGCAGCCAGGGGGACCGGAAGCCCCAGCATTTT. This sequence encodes CASSQGDRKPQHF.

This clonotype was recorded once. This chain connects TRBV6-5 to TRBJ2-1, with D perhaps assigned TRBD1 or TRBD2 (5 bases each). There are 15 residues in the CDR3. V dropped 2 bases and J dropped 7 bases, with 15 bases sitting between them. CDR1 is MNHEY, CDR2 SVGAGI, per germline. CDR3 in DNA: TGTGCCAGCAGTTACGGGGGAGCTGGATCGAATGAGCAGTTCTTC. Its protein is CASSYGGAGSNEQFF.

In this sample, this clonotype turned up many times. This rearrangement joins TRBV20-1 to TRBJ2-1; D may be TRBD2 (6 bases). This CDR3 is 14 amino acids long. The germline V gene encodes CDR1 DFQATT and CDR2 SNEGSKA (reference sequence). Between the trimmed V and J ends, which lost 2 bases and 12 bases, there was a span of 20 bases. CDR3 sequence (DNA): TGCAGTGCTAGATGGGGCGGGGTAATTCAGGTGCAGTTCTTC. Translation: CSARWGGVIQVQFF.

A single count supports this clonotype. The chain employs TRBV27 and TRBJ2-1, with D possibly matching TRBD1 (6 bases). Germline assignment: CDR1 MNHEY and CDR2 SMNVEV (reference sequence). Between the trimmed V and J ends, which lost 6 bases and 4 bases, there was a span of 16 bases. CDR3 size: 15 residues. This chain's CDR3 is CASSPRDILYNEQFF. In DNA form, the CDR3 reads TGTGCCAGCAGCCCCCGGGACATCTTATACAATGAGCAGTTCTTC.

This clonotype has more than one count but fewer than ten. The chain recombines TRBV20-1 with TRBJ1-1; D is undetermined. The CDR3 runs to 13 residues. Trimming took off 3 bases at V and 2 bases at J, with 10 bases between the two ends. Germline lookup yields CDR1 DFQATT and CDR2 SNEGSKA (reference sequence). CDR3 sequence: CSARARANTEAFF. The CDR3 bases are TGCAGTGCTAGGGCGAGAGCCAACACTGAAGCTTTCTTT.

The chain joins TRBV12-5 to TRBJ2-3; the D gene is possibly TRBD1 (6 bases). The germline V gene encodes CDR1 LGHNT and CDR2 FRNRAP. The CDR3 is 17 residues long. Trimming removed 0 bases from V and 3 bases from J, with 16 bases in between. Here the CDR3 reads CASGLVLRGFTTDTQYF. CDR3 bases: TGTGCTAGTGGTTTGGTACTTAGGGGGTTCACTACAGATACGCAGTATTTT.

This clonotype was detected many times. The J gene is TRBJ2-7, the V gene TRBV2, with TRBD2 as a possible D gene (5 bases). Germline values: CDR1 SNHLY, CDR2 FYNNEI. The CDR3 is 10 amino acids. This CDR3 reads CASSSTRQAV. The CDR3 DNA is TGTGCCAGCAGTTCAACTAGGCAGGCCGTC.

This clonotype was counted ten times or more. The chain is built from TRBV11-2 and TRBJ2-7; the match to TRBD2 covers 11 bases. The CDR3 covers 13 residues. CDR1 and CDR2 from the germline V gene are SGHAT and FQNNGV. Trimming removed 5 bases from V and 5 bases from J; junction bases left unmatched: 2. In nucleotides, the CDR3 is TGTGCCAGCAGCAAGGGACTAGCGGACGAGCAGTACGTC. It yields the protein CASSKGLADEQYV.

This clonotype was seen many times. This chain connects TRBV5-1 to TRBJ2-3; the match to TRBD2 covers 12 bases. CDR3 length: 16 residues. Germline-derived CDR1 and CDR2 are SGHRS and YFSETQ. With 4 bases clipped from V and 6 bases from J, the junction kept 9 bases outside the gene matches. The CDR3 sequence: CASSAASGRALDTQYF. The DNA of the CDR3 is TGCGCCAGCAGCGCCGCTAGCGGGAGGGCCTTGGATACGCAGTATTTT.

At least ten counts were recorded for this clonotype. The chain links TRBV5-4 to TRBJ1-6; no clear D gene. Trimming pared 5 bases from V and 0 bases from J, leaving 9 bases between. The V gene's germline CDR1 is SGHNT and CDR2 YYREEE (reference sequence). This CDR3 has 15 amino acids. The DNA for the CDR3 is TGTGCCAGCAGTATCTATAGCTCCTATAATTCACCCCTCCACTTT. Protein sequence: CASSIYSSYNSPLHF.

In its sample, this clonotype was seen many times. In DNA form, the CDR3 reads TGTGCCAGCAGTTATCCCCCTGAAACCTACGAGCAGTACTTC. This codes for CASSYPPETYEQYF. The chain is built from TRBV6-6 and TRBJ2-7, with D unresolved. CDR3 length: 14 amino acids. Trimming removed 3 bases from V and 2 bases from J, with 11 bases in between. Germline loops: CDR1 MNHNY, CDR2 SVGAGI (reference sequence).

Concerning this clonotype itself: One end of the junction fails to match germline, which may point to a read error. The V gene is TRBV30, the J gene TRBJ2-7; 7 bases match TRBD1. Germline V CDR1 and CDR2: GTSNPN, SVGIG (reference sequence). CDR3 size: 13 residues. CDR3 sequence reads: CARSADRIGEQYF. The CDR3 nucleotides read TGTGCCCGGAGCGCGGACAGGATCGGCGAGCAGTACTTC.

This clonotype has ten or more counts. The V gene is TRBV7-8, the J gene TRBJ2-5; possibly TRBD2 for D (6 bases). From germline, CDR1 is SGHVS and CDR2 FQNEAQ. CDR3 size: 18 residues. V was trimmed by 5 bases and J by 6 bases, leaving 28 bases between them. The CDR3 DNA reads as TGTGCCAGCAGCGTAAGGCTCAACGGGAGAATGAAACCCAAGACCCAGTACTTC. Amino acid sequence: CASSVRLNGRMKPKTQYF.

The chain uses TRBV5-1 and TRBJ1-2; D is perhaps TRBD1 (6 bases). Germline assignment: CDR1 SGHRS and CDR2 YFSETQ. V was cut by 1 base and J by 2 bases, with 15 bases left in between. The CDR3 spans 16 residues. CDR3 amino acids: CASSLNTGTLNYGYTF. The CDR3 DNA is TGCGCCAGCAGCTTGAACACCGGGACACTGAACTATGGCTACACCTTC.

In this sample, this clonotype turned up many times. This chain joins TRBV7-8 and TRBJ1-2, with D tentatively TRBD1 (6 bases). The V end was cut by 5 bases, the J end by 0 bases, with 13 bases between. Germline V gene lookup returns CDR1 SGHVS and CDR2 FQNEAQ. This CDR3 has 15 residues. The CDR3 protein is CASSTRDTANYGYTF. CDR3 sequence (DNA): TGTGCCAGCAGCACCCGGGACACGGCTAACTATGGCTACACCTTC.

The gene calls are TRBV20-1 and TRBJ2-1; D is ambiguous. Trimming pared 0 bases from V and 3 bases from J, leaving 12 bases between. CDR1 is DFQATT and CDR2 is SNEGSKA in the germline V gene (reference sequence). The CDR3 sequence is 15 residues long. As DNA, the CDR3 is TGCAGTGCTAGAGATCCGGGCGACCACTACAATGAGCAGTTCTTC. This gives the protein CSARDPGDHYNEQFF.

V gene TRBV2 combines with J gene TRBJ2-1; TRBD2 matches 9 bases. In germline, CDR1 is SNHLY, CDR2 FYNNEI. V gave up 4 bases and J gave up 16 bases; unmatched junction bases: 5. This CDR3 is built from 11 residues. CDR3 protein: CASSVAGEIFF. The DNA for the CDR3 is TGTGCCAGCAGTGTAGCGGGAGAAATATTCTTC.

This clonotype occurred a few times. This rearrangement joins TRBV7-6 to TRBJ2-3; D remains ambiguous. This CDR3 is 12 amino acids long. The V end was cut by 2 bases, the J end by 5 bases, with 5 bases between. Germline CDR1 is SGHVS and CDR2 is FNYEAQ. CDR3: CASSLNEDTQYF. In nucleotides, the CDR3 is TGTGCCAGCAGCTTAAATGAAGATACGCAGTATTTT. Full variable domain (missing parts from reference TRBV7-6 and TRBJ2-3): GAGVSQSPRYKVTKRGQDVALRCDPISGHVSLYWYRQALGQGPEFLTYFNYEAQQDKSGLPNDRFSAERPEGSISTLTIQRTEQRDSAMYRCASSLNEDTQYFGPGTRLTVL.

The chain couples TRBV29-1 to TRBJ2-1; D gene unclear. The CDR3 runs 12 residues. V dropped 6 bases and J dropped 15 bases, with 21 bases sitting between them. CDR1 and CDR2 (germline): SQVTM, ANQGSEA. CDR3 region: CSVNSRSMAWFF. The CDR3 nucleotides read TGCAGCGTGAATTCTCGGAGTATGGCTTGGTTCTTC.